This record looks at one T cell receptor (beta chain) sequence and its context. This sample stems from a study of blood T cell repertoires in COVID-19. Generated by immunoSEQ multiplex PCR, the TCRdb table keeps only in-frame clones and is missing some. The table shows 210,000 or so clones, with around nine tenths occurring only once. The trim removed 0 bases at V and 7 bases at J, leaving 6 bases unmatched. The CDR3 sequence is 15 residues long. The germline CDR1 and CDR2 sequences are SGHRS and YFSETQ. The chain carries TRBV5-1 and TRBJ1-5; TRBD1 agrees at 8 bases. Sequenced: peripheral blood. This sequence was found in a woman aged 60-70 years with acute or convalescent COVID-19. The CDR3 sequence: CASSLDTGGGQPQHF. CDR3 DNA: TGCGCCAGCAGCTTGGATACAGGGGGAGGGCAGCCCCAGCATTTT.